Below are 5 T cell receptor beta chains sequenced from a single sample in a study of Graves' ophthalmopathy and Graves' hyperthyroidism. Scientists amplified the TCR beta CDR3 regions from RNA transcripts. HTBI-primed RT-PCR formed the first round, and a multiplex PCR formed the second. One entry per CDR3 protein, called by TCRdb with MiXCR from the multiplex PCR reads. Of over a million distinct CDR3 sequences in the sample, 35% to 40% were seen once. Sequencing used peripheral blood or thyroid tissue (not recorded which). The receptor source for this set is an adult man with Graves' hyperthyroidism.

In regard to this clonotype: The junction does not match germline at one end; this may be a read error. This chain joins TRBV10-3 and TRBJ2-6; TRBD1 matches 8 bases. CDR3 length: 16 residues. Per the germline V gene, CDR1 is ENHRY and CDR2 is SYGVKD. The CDR3 nucleotides are TGTGCCACCCAAGACAGGGGTAGGTCTGGGGCCAACGCCCTGACTTTC. This codes for CATQDRGRSGANALTF.

Only a few counts were recorded for this clonotype. CDR3 region: CASIHRQGAWEQYF. CDR3 DNA: TGTGCCAGCATTCATCGACAGGGGGCATGGGAGCAGTACTTC. This chain joins TRBV10-3 and TRBJ2-7; 10 nucleotides match TRBD1. The CDR3 spans 14 residues. Germline V gene data show CDR1 as ENHRY and CDR2 as SYGVKD. Trimming took 10 bases from V and 7 from J; bases not matched to a gene: 13.

This clonotype came up a few times. V usage is TRBV10-3 and J usage is TRBJ1-2; D unresolved. Germline V gene sequence: CDR1 ENHRY, CDR2 SYGVKD. The V end lost 3 bases, the J end lost 4 bases, and 12 bases lay between the germline ends. The CDR3 covers 14 residues. The CDR3 protein is CAISEVSSSYGYTF. CDR3 nucleotides: TGTGCCATCAGTGAAGTGTCGAGCAGCTATGGCTACACCTTC.

This clonotype was observed a handful of times. The J gene is TRBJ2-7, the V gene TRBV5-1; 11 bases are a match to TRBD1. The length of the CDR3 is 18 residues. The germline CDR1 and CDR2 sequences are SGHRS and YFSETQ. Trimming at V came to 4 bases and at J to 4 bases, leaving 16 bases not matched to a gene. CDR3 residues: CASSAGTGGPKVGYEQYF. As DNA, the CDR3 is TGCGCCAGCAGCGCCGGGACAGGGGGACCAAAAGTGGGATACGAGCAGTACTTC.

This clonotype showed up just a few times. The CDR3 sequence: CASSLAPGPETQYF. CDR3 nucleotide sequence: TGTGCCAGCAGTTTAGCCCCAGGGCCAGAGACCCAGTACTTC. The chain has TRBV12-3 or TRBV12-4 and TRBJ2-5, with a tentative D call TRBD1 (5 bases). This CDR3 is built from 14 residues. The germline V and J ends were trimmed by 0 bases and 4 bases, with 9 bases remaining between them.